The source of this TCR beta chain is a study of blood T cells in healthy people across ages. The study, taken as a whole, reports: Unsorted PBMCs blocked a conclusive comparison of naive and antigen-experienced cells. Roughly linearly, TCR beta diversity per million T cells fell as age increased.

With a J-beta primer mix and a sample-barcoded 5' primer, a second PCR ran about 7 to 12 cycles. TCRdb passed the 5' RACE reads through MiXCR, listing each CDR3 protein once. The data contain some 1.4 million distinct CDR3 sequences, 35% to 45% of them singletons. The draw of peripheral blood yielded approximately 11 milliliters from each donor. Only a few counts were recorded for this clonotype. Its antigen is not known. This CDR3 spans 16 amino acids. Germline CDR1 SGHTA, CDR2 FQGNSA. The junction had 11 bases not matched to a gene; V was cut back by 5 bases and J by 2 bases. This receptor was identified in a woman aged 18-35 years in good health. The specimen sequenced was blood. The chain links TRBV7-2 to TRBJ2-5, with 7 bases lining up with TRBD1. CDR3 loop: CASSQRQGSQQETQYF. DNA of the CDR3: TGTGCCAGCAGCCAACGACAGGGTAGTCAACAAGAGACCCAGTACTTC.